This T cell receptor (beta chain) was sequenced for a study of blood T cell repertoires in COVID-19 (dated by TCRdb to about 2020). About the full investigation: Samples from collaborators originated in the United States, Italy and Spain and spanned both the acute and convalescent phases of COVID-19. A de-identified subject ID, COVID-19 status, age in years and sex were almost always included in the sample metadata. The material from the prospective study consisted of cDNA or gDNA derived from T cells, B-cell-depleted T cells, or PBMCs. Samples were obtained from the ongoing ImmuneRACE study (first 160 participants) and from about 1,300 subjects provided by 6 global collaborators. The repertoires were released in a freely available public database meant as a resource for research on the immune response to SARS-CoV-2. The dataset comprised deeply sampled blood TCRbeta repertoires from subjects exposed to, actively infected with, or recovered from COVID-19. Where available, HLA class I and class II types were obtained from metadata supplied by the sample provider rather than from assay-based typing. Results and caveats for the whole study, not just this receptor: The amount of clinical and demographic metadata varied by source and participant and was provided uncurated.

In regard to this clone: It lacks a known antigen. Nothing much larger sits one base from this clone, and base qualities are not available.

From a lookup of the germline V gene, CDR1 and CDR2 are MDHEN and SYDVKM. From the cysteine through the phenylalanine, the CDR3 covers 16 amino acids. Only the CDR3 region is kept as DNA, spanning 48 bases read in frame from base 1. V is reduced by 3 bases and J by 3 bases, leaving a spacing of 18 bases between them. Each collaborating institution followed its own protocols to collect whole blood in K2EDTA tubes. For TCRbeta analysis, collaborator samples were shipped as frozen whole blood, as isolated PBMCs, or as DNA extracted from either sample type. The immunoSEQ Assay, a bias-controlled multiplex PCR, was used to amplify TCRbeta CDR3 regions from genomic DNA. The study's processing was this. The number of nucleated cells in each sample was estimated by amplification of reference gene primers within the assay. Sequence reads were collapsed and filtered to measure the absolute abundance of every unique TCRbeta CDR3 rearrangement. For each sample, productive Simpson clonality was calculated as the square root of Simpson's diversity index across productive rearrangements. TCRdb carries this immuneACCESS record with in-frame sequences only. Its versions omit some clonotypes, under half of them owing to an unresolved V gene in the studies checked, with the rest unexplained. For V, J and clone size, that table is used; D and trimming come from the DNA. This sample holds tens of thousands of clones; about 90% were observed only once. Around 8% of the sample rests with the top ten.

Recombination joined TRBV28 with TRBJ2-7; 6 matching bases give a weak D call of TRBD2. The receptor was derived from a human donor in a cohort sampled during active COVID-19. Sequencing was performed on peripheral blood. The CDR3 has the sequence CASSFPRGRGNYEQYF. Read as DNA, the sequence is TGTGCCAGCAGTTTCCCGCGAGGACGGGGGAACTACGAGCAGTACTTC.